This paragraph reports one T cell receptor beta chain. The antigen remains undetermined. The record originates from a study of T cell repertoires in cytomegalovirus infection. At the level of the study: Selection of CMV epitopes for the study included recently identified HLA-C-restricted and well-studied HLA-B-restricted ones. Carrying CMV and the relevant HLA type showed in public TCR beta signatures. Broader study findings: In two of eight donors, the top clonotype was HLA-C-restricted CMV-specific.

This CDR3 is built from 13 residues. Trimming shortened V by 6 bases and J by 5 bases, and 14 bases separated the two germline ends. Looked up from germline, CDR1 is SNHLY and CDR2 is FYNNEI. Each CDR3 protein is one row after TCRdb ran MiXCR on the reads. The table shows some 590,000 distinct CDR3 sequences, with roughly 42% occurring only once. The sequence was obtained from a human donor in good health (CMV status not recorded). Some clones in this sample may be carry-over from other donors' samples. The sample here was cultured PBMCs, taken from culture after CMV antigen stimulation. This chain uses TRBV2 with TRBJ2-7; maybe TRBD2 (6 bases). CDR3 coding DNA: TGTGCCAGCAGCAGGAGGGGTGTCGACGAGCAGTACTTC. As protein: CASSRRGVDEQYF.